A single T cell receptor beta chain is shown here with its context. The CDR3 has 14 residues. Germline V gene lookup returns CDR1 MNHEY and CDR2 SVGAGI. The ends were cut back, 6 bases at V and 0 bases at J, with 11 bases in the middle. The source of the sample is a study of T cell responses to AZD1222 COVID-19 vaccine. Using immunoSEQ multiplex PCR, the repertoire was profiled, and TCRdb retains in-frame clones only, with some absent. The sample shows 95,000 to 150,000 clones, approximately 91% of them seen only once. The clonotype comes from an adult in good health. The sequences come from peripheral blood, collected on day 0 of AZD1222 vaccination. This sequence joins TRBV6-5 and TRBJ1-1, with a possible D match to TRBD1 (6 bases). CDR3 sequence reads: CASSHRALNTEAFF. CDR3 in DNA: TGTGCCAGCAGCCACAGGGCATTGAACACTGAAGCTTTCTTT.